The rows below give T cell receptor beta chains drawn from one sample of a study of blood T cell repertoires in COVID-19. Method: immunoSEQ multiplex PCR; TCRdb's copy keeps in-frame clones and lacks some. The table records 130,000 to 150,000 clones, approximately 88% of them present only once. Input material: peripheral blood. These receptors were collected from a woman between 45 and 65 years old with acute or convalescent COVID-19. The CDR3 runs from the conserved cysteine through the conserved F or W. Fields, in order: V gene, J gene, CDR3 protein.

v_call: TRBV30; j_call: TRBJ2-5; cdr3_aa: CAWSRTSVEETQYF
v_call: TRBV5-1; j_call: TRBJ2-3; cdr3_aa: CASSLEGLSSGATDTQYF
v_call: TRBV28; j_call: TRBJ2-1; cdr3_aa: CASRDRGGNEQFF
v_call: TRBV18; j_call: TRBJ1-5; cdr3_aa: CASSPTGDLSQPQHF
v_call: TRBV27; j_call: TRBJ2-1; cdr3_aa: CASAMSGVTYNEQFF
v_call: TRBV19; j_call: TRBJ1-5; cdr3_aa: CASSRLGWSGGQPQHF
v_call: TRBV7-9; j_call: TRBJ2-1; cdr3_aa: CASSFPSGRANEQFF
v_call: TRBV9; j_call: TRBJ1-3; cdr3_aa: CASSVGGNSGNTIYF
v_call: TRBV5-1; j_call: TRBJ2-1; cdr3_aa: CASIFSGGPYNEQFF
v_call: TRBV5-1; j_call: TRBJ2-7; cdr3_aa: CASSNRDKNSYEQYF
v_call: TRBV6-6; j_call: TRBJ2-7; cdr3_aa: CASRPQDSSYEQYF
v_call: TRBV20-1; j_call: TRBJ2-7; cdr3_aa: CSARDNYEQYF
v_call: TRBV12-5; j_call: TRBJ2-7; cdr3_aa: CASGLSGAFEQYF
v_call: TRBV18; j_call: TRBJ1-1; cdr3_aa: CASSPPRTLTTEAFF
v_call: TRBV7-8; j_call: TRBJ1-1; cdr3_aa: CASSYASGATEAFF
v_call: TRBV5-4; j_call: TRBJ1-1; cdr3_aa: CASRRDIGDTEAFF
v_call: TRBV5-3; j_call: TRBJ1-1; cdr3_aa: CARSWSGGPFTNTEAFF
v_call: TRBV10-1; j_call: TRBJ1-1; cdr3_aa: CASTKWGTGNTEAFF
v_call: TRBV6-5; j_call: TRBJ1-6; cdr3_aa: CASNIDSSYNSPLHF
v_call: TRBV11-2; j_call: TRBJ1-2; cdr3_aa: CASSFGGPVSYTF
v_call: TRBV7-8; j_call: TRBJ2-7; cdr3_aa: CASSLAIGQSLVLAGGYEQYF
v_call: TRBV3-1/TRBV3-2; j_call: TRBJ1-2; cdr3_aa: CASSQTGTNYGYTF
v_call: TRBV29-1; j_call: TRBJ1-2; cdr3_aa: CSVGPGTGGANSYGYTF
v_call: TRBV19; j_call: TRBJ2-1; cdr3_aa: CASSWREFHNEQFF
v_call: TRBV4-2; j_call: TRBJ2-5; cdr3_aa: CASSDRLAGETQYF
v_call: TRBV15; j_call: TRBJ2-5; cdr3_aa: CATSKLGAQETQYF
v_call: TRBV27; j_call: TRBJ2-3; cdr3_aa: CASRGTSTDTQYF
v_call: TRBV11-2; j_call: TRBJ1-2; cdr3_aa: CASSSGQFNYGYTF
v_call: TRBV15; j_call: TRBJ1-2; cdr3_aa: CATSSPGQSFYGYTF
v_call: TRBV12-3/TRBV12-4; j_call: TRBJ1-2; cdr3_aa: CASSSGNYGYTF
v_call: TRBV7-2; j_call: TRBJ1-2; cdr3_aa: CASSLAVLTNYGYTF
v_call: TRBV10-3; j_call: TRBJ2-5; cdr3_aa: CAISPGTGHISETQYF
v_call: TRBV7-9; j_call: TRBJ1-5; cdr3_aa: CASSSVMGGQPQHF
v_call: TRBV9; j_call: TRBJ2-5; cdr3_aa: CASSVVGKGETQYF